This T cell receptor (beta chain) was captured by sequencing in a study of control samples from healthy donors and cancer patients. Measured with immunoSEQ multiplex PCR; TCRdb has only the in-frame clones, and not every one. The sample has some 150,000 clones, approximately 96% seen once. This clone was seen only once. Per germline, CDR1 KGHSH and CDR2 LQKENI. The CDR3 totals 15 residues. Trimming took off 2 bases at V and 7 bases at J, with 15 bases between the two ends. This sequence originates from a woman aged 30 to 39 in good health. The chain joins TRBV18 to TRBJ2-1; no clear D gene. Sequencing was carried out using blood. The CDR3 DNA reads TGTGCCAGCTCACCAAATCAGGACGGTCAGAATGAGCAGTTCTTC. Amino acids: CASSPNQDGQNEQFF.